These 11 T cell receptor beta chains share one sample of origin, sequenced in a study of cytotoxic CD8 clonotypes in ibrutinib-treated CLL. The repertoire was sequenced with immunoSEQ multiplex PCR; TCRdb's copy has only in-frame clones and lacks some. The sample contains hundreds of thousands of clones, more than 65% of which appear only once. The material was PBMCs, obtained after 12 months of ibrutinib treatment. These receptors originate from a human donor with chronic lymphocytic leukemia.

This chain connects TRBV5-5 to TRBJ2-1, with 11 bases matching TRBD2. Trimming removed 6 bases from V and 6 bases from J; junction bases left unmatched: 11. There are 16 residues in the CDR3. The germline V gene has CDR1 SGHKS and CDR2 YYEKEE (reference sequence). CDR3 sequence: CASTTRGLAATNEQFF. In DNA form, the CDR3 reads TGTGCCAGCACCACGAGGGGACTAGCGGCGACCAATGAGCAGTTCTTC.

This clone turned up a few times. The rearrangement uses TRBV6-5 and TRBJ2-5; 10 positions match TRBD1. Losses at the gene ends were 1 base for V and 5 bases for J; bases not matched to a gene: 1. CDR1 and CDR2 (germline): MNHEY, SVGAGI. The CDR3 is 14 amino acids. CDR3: CASSYLTGGETQYF. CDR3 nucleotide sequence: TGTGCCAGCAGTTACTTGACAGGGGGCGAGACCCAGTACTTC.

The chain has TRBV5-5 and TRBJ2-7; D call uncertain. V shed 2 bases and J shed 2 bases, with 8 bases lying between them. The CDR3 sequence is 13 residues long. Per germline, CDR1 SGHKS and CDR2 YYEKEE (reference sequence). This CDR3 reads CASSFTPTYEQYF. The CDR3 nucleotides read TGTGCCAGCAGCTTCACCCCGACCTACGAGCAGTACTTC.

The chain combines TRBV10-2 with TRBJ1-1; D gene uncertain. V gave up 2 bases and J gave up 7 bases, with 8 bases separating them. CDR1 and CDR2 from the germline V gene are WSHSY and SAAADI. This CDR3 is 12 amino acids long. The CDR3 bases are TGCGCCAGCAGTGAGAGATGGGGTGAAGCTTTCTTT. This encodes CASSERWGEAFF.

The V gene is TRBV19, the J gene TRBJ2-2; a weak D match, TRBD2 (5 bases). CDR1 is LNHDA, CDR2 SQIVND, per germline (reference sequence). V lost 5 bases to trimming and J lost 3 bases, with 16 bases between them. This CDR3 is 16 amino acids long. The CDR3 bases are TGTGCCAGTAGTCCGAAACTAGTCACGGACACCGGGGAGCTGTTTTTT. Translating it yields CASSPKLVTDTGELFF. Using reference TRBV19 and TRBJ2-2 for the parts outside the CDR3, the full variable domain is DGGITQSPKYLFRKEGQNVTLSCEQNLNHDAMYWYRQDPGQGLRLIYYSQIVNDFQKGDIAEGYSVSREKKESFPLTVTSAQKNPTAFYLCASSPKLVTDTGELFFGEGSRLTVL.

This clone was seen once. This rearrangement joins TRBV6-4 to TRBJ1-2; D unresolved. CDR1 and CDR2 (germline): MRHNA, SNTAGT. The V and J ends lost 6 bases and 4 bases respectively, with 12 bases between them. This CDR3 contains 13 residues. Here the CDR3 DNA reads TGTGCCAGCAGAATGGACGGAGGCTATGGCTACACCTTC. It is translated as CASRMDGGYGYTF.

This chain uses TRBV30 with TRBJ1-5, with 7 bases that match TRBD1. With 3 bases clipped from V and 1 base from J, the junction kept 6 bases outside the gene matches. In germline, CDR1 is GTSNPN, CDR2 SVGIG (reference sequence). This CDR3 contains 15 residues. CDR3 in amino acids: CAWSPRGRSNQPQHF. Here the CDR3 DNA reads TGTGCCTGGAGCCCAAGGGGGCGCAGCAATCAGCCCCAGCATTTT.

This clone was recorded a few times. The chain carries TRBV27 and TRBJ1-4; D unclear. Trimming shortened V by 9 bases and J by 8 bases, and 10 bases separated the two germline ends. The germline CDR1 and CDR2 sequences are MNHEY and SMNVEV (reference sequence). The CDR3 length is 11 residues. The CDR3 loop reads CASTAGEKLFF. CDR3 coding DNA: TGTGCCAGTACGGCCGGGGAAAAACTGTTTTTT. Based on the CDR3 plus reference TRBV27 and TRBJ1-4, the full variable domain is EAQVTQNPRYLITVTGKKLTVTCSQNMNHEYMSWYRQDPGLGLRQIYYSMNVEVTDKGDVPEGYKVSRKEKRNFPLILESPSPNQTSLYFCASTAGEKLFFGSGTQLSVL.

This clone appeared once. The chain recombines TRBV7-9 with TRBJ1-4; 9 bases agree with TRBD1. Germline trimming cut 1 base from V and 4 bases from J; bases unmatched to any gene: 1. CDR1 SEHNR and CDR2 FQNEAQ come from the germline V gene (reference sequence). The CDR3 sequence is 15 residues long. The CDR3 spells CASSLGDRDNEKLFF. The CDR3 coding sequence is TGTGCCAGCAGCTTAGGGGACAGGGATAATGAAAAACTGTTTTTT.

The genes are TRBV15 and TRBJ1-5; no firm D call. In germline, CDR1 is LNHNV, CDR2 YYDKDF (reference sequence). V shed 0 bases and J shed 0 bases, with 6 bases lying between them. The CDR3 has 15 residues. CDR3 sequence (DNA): TGTGCCACCAGCAGAGATAGGTATAGCAATCAGCCCCAGCATTTT. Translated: CATSRDRYSNQPQHF. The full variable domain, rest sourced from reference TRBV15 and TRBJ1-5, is DAMVIQNPRYQVTQFGKPVTLSCSQTLNHNVMYWYQQKSSQAPKLLFHYYDKDFNNEADTPDNFQSRRPNTSFCFLDIRSPGLGDTAMYLCATSRDRYSNQPQHFGDGTRLSIL.

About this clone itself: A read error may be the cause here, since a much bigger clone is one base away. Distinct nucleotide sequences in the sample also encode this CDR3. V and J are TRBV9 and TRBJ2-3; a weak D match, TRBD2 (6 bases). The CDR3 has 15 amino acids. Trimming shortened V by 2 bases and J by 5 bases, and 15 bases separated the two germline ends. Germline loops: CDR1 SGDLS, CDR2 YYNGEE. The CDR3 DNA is TGTGCCAGCAGCGTCTACACGGGAGTCAAAGATACGCAGTATTTT. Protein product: CASSVYTGVKDTQYF.